This T cell receptor beta chain originates from a study of T cells in Graves' hyperthyroidism and ophthalmopathy. Amplification targeted TCR beta CDR3 regions from RNA transcripts. First-round RT-PCR targeting the TCR CDR3 was performed with the HTBI primer set. Using its own MiXCR run on the multiplex PCR reads, TCRdb lists one record per CDR3 protein. In the table there are hundreds of thousands of distinct CDR3 sequences, approximately 44% of which are singletons. Germline assignment: CDR1 KGHDR and CDR2 SFDVKD. V shed 4 bases, J shed 7 bases, and the junction held 8 bases outside the gene matches. The length of the CDR3 is 16 residues. Each patient was aged 18 to 65 and had newly diagnosed hyperthyroidism of under 2 months' duration.

This chain connects TRBV24-1 to TRBJ2-1; 11 nucleotides match TRBD2. The sequenced material came from peripheral blood or thyroid tissue (not recorded which). The TCR originated in a young woman with Graves' hyperthyroidism. The CDR3 here is CATSDAVAGGYNEQFF. The CDR3 region has the DNA TGTGCCACCAGTGACGCCGTAGCGGGAGGGTATAATGAGCAGTTCTTC.